This T cell receptor beta chain was found in a study of regulatory T cells in long-lasting Graves disease. According to the study, TCR beta libraries were built with iRepertoire HTBI primers and CDR3-region Arm-PCR. TCRdb redid the calling of the multiplex PCR reads with MiXCR, one entry per CDR3 protein. Of roughly 610,000 distinct CDR3 sequences in the sample, 16% were seen once. The sample's time point: newly diagnosed GD, antithyroid drugs for less than 3 months. With RNA extracted from PBMCs as input, the TCR library was made. In this sample, this clonotype turned up many times. This sample also belongs to another study, concerning T cells in Graves' hyperthyroidism and ophthalmopathy.

This sequence originates from a woman aged 30 to 39 with Graves disease. Source: peripheral blood mononuclear cells (PBMCs), taken at new diagnosis, from a patient treated with antithyroid drugs.

The CDR3 protein is CAWSVSLRVEQYF. CDR3 DNA: TGTGCCTGGAGTGTAAGCCTTCGGGTCGAGCAGTACTTC. The J gene is TRBJ2-7, the V gene TRBV30; no clear D gene. This CDR3 contains 13 residues. CDR1 GTSNPN and CDR2 SVGIG come from the germline V gene (reference sequence). Between the trimmed V and J ends, which lost 0 bases and 6 bases, there was a span of 12 bases.